This T cell receptor (beta chain) was documented in a study of neurological immune-mediated disorders. V was pared by 3 bases and J by 5 bases, with 10 bases between. The CDR3 totals 13 residues. Findings and caveats of the study: Patients with HTLV-1-associated myelopathy showed the most TCR clonal expansion. Those with multiple sclerosis showed the least, falling below healthy controls. None of the CDR3 amino acid sequences of expanded clones recurred across subjects, suggesting private repertoires in all groups.

The cDNA was generated by 5'RACE with 10-nucleotide random UMIs. Over 190 million TCR-beta sequences from 15-18 subjects came from every sequencing run. TCRdb reanalysed the 5' RACE reads using MiXCR and keeps one entry per CDR3 protein. This sample has some 87,000 distinct CDR3 sequences, with around 14% found just once. This clonotype was seen repeatedly, ten times or more. The antigen is undetermined. Time point in this sample: longitudinal time-point 2. The chain combines TRBV12-3 or TRBV12-4 with TRBJ1-1; TRBD1 is a possible D gene (6 bases). This sequence originates from a female donor with HTLV-1-associated myelopathy (HAM/TSP). Sequencing was done on a sample of PBMCs. CDR3 sequence: CASSLPGVTEAFF. The CDR3 nucleotides read TGTGCCAGCAGTTTGCCAGGGGTAACTGAAGCTTTCTTT.